Each of the 14 T cell receptor beta chains below was sequenced from the same sample in a study of regulatory T cells in long-lasting Graves disease. Arm-PCR with iRepertoire HTBI primers amplified the CDR3 regions for these TCR beta libraries. Via MiXCR, TCRdb re-called the multiplex PCR reads, giving one row per CDR3 protein. The table includes 360,000 or so distinct CDR3 sequences, around 15% detected once. Documented time point: newly diagnosed GD, antithyroid drugs for less than 3 months. The TCR library was prepared using RNA isolated from PBMCs. The same specimen was also included in a second study, on T cells in Graves' hyperthyroidism and ophthalmopathy.

The sample consisted of peripheral blood mononuclear cells (PBMCs), taken at new diagnosis, from a patient treated with antithyroid drugs. Every receptor here comes from a woman in her late teens or twenties with Graves disease.

The chain combines TRBV5-1 with TRBJ1-5; no definite D call. This CDR3 has 16 amino acids. The ends were cut back, 0 bases at V and 3 bases at J, with 13 bases in the middle. Germline-derived CDR1 and CDR2 are SGHRS and YFSETQ. This CDR3 is CASSLDPRGYNQPQHF. CDR3 DNA sequence: TGCGCCAGCAGCTTGGATCCCAGAGGGTACAATCAGCCCCAGCATTTT.

This clonotype was counted a few times. The chain combines TRBV5-1 with TRBJ2-7; 10 bases are shared with TRBD2. V lost 4 bases and J lost 1; bases outside the gene matches: 5. This CDR3 contains 15 residues. CDR1 and CDR2 from the germline V gene are SGHRS and YFSETQ. The DNA for the CDR3 is TGCGCCAGCAGCCCGGAACTAGCGGGGTCCTACGAGCAGTACTTC. This sequence encodes CASSPELAGSYEQYF.

A remark on this clonotype: A much larger clonotype is one base distant, so this may be a read error. The chain has TRBV6-2 or TRBV6-3 and TRBJ1-5, with TRBD1 matching over 7 bases. The CDR3 sequence is 15 residues long. Germline V gene data show CDR1 as MNHEY and CDR2 as SVGEGT. As DNA, the CDR3 is TGTGCCAGCAGTAGCCGGGACAGTAGCAATCGGCCCCAGCATTTT. It specifies CASSSRDSSNRPQHF.

This clonotype was detected many times. The chain recombines TRBV9 with TRBJ2-3; the D is unclear. CDR1 SGDLS and CDR2 YYNGEE come from the germline V gene. The CDR3 consists of 13 residues. V was trimmed by 0 bases and J by 2 bases, leaving 4 bases between them. CDR3 residues: CASSVDHTDTQYF. In DNA, the CDR3 is TGTGCCAGCAGCGTAGACCACACAGATACGCAGTATTTT.

The V call is TRBV29-1, the J call TRBJ1-1, with TRBD1 identical over 7 bases. The CDR3 covers 13 residues. Germline-derived CDR1 and CDR2 are SQVTM and ANQGSEA. V lost 2 bases, J lost 4 bases, and 4 bases stayed unmatched. CDR3 nucleotide sequence: TGCAGCGTTGAAAAGGGGGCTGGCACTGAAGCTTTCTTT. It is translated as CSVEKGAGTEAFF.

This clonotype was detected ten times or more. The rearrangement joins TRBV6-1 to TRBJ2-2; maybe TRBD1 (6 bases). Looked up from germline, CDR1 is MNHNS and CDR2 is SASEGT. The CDR3 has 16 residues. V dropped 4 bases and J dropped 0 bases, with 12 bases sitting between them. The chain's CDR3 is CASSARTAANTGELFF. In DNA, the CDR3 is TGTGCCAGCAGTGCCCGGACAGCCGCGAACACCGGGGAGCTGTTTTTT.

The rearrangement links TRBV7-6 to TRBJ2-1; 13 nucleotides align to TRBD2. Germline V gene data show CDR1 as SGHVS and CDR2 as FNYEAQ. The length of the CDR3 is 17 residues. Unmatched junction bases numbered 11, after V lost 5 bases and J lost 7 bases. Written as DNA, the CDR3 is TGTGCCAGCAGCGACACCCGGACTAGCGGGAGAAGGAATGAGCAGTTCTTC. Translated: CASSDTRTSGRRNEQFF. Combining the CDR3 with reference TRBV7-6 and TRBJ2-1 gives the whole variable domain GAGVSQSPRYKVTKRGQDVALRCDPISGHVSLYWYRQALGQGPEFLTYFNYEAQQDKSGLPNDRFSAERPEGSISTLTIQRTEQRDSAMYRCASSDTRTSGRRNEQFFGPGTRLTVL.

Details on this clonotype: Just one base apart from a much larger clone, this may be a read error. The CDR3 DNA reads TGTGTCAGCATCCCGGACACAAACACCGGGGAGCTGTTTTTT. Translated: CVSIPDTNTGELFF. The V gene is TRBV12-3 or TRBV12-4, the J gene TRBJ2-2; D might be TRBD1 (5 bases). The CDR3 spans 14 residues.

This clonotype was counted at least ten times. The gene calls are TRBV12-3 or TRBV12-4 and TRBJ1-4, with D hard to call. Trimming took off 6 bases at V and 2 bases at J, with 10 bases between the two ends. This CDR3 contains 14 residues. The DNA of the CDR3 is TGTGCCAGCAGCCTTGGGCGGACTAATGAAAAACTGTTTTTT. This codes for CASSLGRTNEKLFF.

The sample holds many counts of this clonotype. This chain connects TRBV10-3 to TRBJ1-2, with 7 bases lining up with TRBD1. This CDR3 is 13 amino acids long. Trimming took 6 bases from V and 8 from J; bases not matched to a gene: 9. Germline V gene data show CDR1 as ENHRY and CDR2 as SYGVKD. The CDR3 DNA is TGTGCCATCAGCCGACAGGGCCACGACGGCTACACCTTC. This codes for CAISRQGHDGYTF.

J is TRBJ1-1 and V is TRBV20-1, with 8 positions matching TRBD1. V lost 0 bases, J lost 6 bases, and 6 bases stayed unmatched. CDR1 and CDR2 from the germline V gene are DFQATT and SNEGSKA (reference sequence). This CDR3 comprises 14 residues. The CDR3 region is CSARDPGQASEAFF. The CDR3 DNA reads TGCAGTGCTAGAGATCCGGGACAGGCGTCTGAAGCTTTCTTT.

The chain recombines TRBV4-1 with TRBJ2-1; 10 bases fit TRBD2. CDR3 length: 16 residues. The J segment lost 6 bases and the V segment lost 5 bases, leaving 10 bases of the junction unmatched. Germline-derived CDR1 and CDR2 are MGHRA and YSYEKL. CDR3 DNA sequence: TGCGCCAGCAGCTCCGCCGGGACTAGCGATGTCAATGAGCAGTTCTTC. Translated: CASSSAGTSDVNEQFF.

The J gene is TRBJ2-1, the V gene TRBV10-3, with D possibly being TRBD2 (6 bases). Germline loops: CDR1 ENHRY, CDR2 SYGVKD. Trimming shortened V by 4 bases and J by 4 bases, and 11 bases separated the two germline ends. The CDR3 has 14 residues. In nucleotides, the CDR3 is TGTGCCATCAGTGGCCCCGGGAGTTACAATGAGCAGTTCTTC. Amino acids: CAISGPGSYNEQFF.

In this sample, this clonotype turned up once. This likely reflects a read error, since a far larger clone is one base away. The J gene is TRBJ1-4, the V gene TRBV11-2; 8 bases line up with TRBD1. The germline V gene encodes CDR1 SGHAT and CDR2 FQNNGV. This CDR3 contains 16 residues. In DNA form, the CDR3 reads TGTGCCAGCAGCGACCAGGGGGCCTCCTATAATTCACCCCGCCACTTT. This encodes CASSDQGASYNSPRHF.